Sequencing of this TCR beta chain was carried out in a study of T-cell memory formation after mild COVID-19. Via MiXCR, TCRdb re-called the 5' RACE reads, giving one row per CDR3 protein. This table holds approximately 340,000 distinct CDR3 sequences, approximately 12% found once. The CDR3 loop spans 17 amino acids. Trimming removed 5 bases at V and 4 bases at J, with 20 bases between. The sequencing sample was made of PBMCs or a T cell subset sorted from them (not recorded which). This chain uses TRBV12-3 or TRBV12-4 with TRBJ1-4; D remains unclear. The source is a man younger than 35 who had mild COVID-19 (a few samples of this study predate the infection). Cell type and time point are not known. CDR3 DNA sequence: TGTGCCAGCAGTCCGTTAGCGTATGTGGGGATTAATGAAAAACTGTTTTTT. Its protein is CASSPLAYVGINEKLFF.